Listed here are 14 T cell receptor beta chains from one sample, sequenced in a study of tumor and adjacent non-tumor tissue in lung cancer. This sample's RNA came from whole unsorted tissue. This non-tumor lung sample came from over 3 cm beyond the tumor edge. The library came from three nested PCR rounds adapted from ARM-PCR protocols. TCRdb re-called the multiplex PCR reads through MiXCR, storing one row per CDR3 protein. The profile covers approximately 62,000 distinct CDR3 sequences, with around two thirds appearing a single time and 32% taken by the ten largest. The specimen sequenced was distant non-tumor lung tissue. These receptors came from a man in his 70s with non-small cell lung cancer.

Within the sample, this clonotype is medium-sized. The chain recombines TRBV29-1 with TRBJ2-5, with 8 bases aligning to TRBD2. This CDR3 is 14 amino acids long. The ends lost 6 bases at V and 5 bases at J; junction bases unmatched: 11. Per the germline V gene, CDR1 is SQVTM and CDR2 is ANQGSEA. The CDR3 DNA follows: TGCAGCGTCCTTATAGCGGGGCGAATGGAGACCCAGTACTTC. Translating it yields CSVLIAGRMETQYF.

As regards this clonotype: A clone one base away is much larger, so this may be a read error. This chain joins TRBV6-1 and TRBJ1-5, with D tentatively TRBD1 (6 bases). V was pared by 5 bases and J by 11 bases, with 22 bases between. This CDR3 has 15 amino acids. Per germline, CDR1 MNHNS and CDR2 SASEGT. DNA of the CDR3: TGTGCCAGCAGTAACGGGCGGGGGCTCGGGCAGGCCCAGCATTTT. It specifies CASSNGRGLGQAQHF.

The chain is built from TRBV7-8 and TRBJ2-7; weak D call: TRBD2 (6 bases). Germline V gene data show CDR1 as SGHVS and CDR2 as FQNEAQ. The CDR3 consists of 13 residues. V was pared by 1 base and J by 6 bases, with 10 bases between. The CDR3 reads CASSLGGEREQYF. The CDR3 nucleotides are TGTGCCAGCAGCTTAGGGGGGGAGCGCGAGCAGTACTTC.

This clonotype occurred a few times. The chain employs TRBV28 and TRBJ1-1; no definite D call. Trimming took off 4 bases at V and 6 bases at J, with 9 bases between the two ends. This CDR3 contains 12 residues. The germline V gene has CDR1 MDHEN and CDR2 SYDVKM. CDR3 protein: CASSYRRAEAFF. As DNA, the CDR3 is TGTGCCAGCAGTTATCGGCGGGCTGAAGCTTTCTTT.

About this clonotype: Mismatch with germline at one junction end may stem from a read error. CDR3: CASYTAENTGELFF. CDR3 in DNA: TGTGCCAGTTACACCGCAGAGAACACAGGGGAGCTGTTTTTT. This chain uses TRBV6-1 with TRBJ2-2; D gene unclear. This CDR3 has 14 amino acids. Germline lookup yields CDR1 MNHNS and CDR2 SASEGT.

The chain has TRBV20-1 and TRBJ2-5; 14 positions agree with TRBD2. Trimming cost V 6 bases and J 4 bases; bases outside gene matches: 10. CDR1 is DFQATT and CDR2 is SNEGSKA in the germline V gene (reference sequence). The CDR3 consists of 16 residues. The CDR3: CSASGPGLAGVETQYF. The CDR3 DNA reads as TGCAGTGCCTCGGGCCCGGGACTAGCGGGAGTAGAGACCCAGTACTTC.

The chain combines TRBV11-3 with TRBJ2-4; D unclear. Trimming removed 7 bases at V and 3 bases at J, with 19 bases between. The CDR3 loop spans 16 amino acids. Per germline, CDR1 SGHNT and CDR2 YENEEA. The CDR3 loop reads CASILNSGNFKNIQYF. CDR3 bases: TGTGCCAGCATCTTGAACAGTGGTAATTTCAAAAACATTCAGTACTTC.

CDR3 coding DNA: TGTGCCAGCAGCCAAGGACAGGATGACTACACCTTC. Protein: CASSQGQDDYTF. J is TRBJ1-2 and V is TRBV11-1; 7 bases fit TRBD1. Germline CDR1 SGHAT, CDR2 FQDESV (reference sequence). The CDR3 spans 12 residues. The ends lost 5 bases at V and 10 bases at J; junction bases unmatched: 7.

This clonotype came up once. A clone one base away is much larger, so this may be a read error. This sequence joins TRBV12-3 or TRBV12-4 and TRBJ2-1, with a possible D match to TRBD2 (5 bases). CDR3 length: 15 residues. The CDR3 bases are TGTGCCAGCACCCTAGACGCGGACTCCTTCAATGAGCAGTTCTTC. Its translation: CASTLDADSFNEQFF.

The rearrangement joins TRBV5-4 to TRBJ1-1; 8 bases fit TRBD1. Looked up from germline, CDR1 is SGHNT and CDR2 is YYREEE (reference sequence). The CDR3 sequence is 16 residues long. This chain's CDR3 is CTSSSGAGGPHTEAFF. DNA for the CDR3: TGTACTAGCAGCTCGGGGGCAGGGGGCCCACACACTGAAGCTTTCTTT.

Remarks on this clonotype: The conserved phenylalanine or tryptophan normally closing the CDR3 is absent here, so this likely arose from a read error. The V and J genes are TRBV6-1 and TRBJ2-1; TRBD2 agrees at 7 bases. V shed 7 bases, J shed 7 bases, and the junction held 10 bases outside the gene matches. CDR1 and CDR2 from the germline V gene are MNHNS and SASEGT. The CDR3 covers 14 residues. The CDR3 region is CASIYREEANEQFL. CDR3 bases: TGTGCCAGCATTTACCGGGAGGAGGCGAATGAGCAGTTCCTC.

A note on this clonotype: A much bigger clone sits one base away, suggesting this may be a read error. The chain employs TRBV12-3 or TRBV12-4 and TRBJ2-7; D tentatively reads TRBD1 or TRBD2 (5 bases each). The CDR3 is made up of 14 amino acids. CDR3 DNA: TGTGCCAGCTGTTTACGAGGGGCTATAGACGAGCAGTACTTC. It specifies CASCLRGAIDEQYF.

The V and J genes are TRBV28 and TRBJ2-2; D may be TRBD1 (5 bases). This CDR3 contains 14 residues. Trimming pared 5 bases from V and 6 bases from J, leaving 13 bases between. Germline V gene data show CDR1 as MDHEN and CDR2 as SYDVKM. The CDR3 spells CASSPLWGAGELFF. Here the CDR3 DNA reads TGTGCCAGCAGTCCGCTGTGGGGCGCCGGGGAGCTGTTTTTT.

Details on this clonotype: One end of the junction fails to match germline, which may point to a read error. CDR3 region: CTSSISTEGGYEQYF. The CDR3, as DNA: TGTACCAGCAGTATCTCCACGGAGGGTGGCTACGAGCAGTACTTC. This sequence joins TRBV6-5 and TRBJ2-7; tentative D call: TRBD2 (6 bases). The CDR3 sequence is 15 residues long. In germline, CDR1 is MNHEY, CDR2 SVGAGI.